What follows are 3 T cell receptor beta chains derived from one specimen sequenced in a study of blood T cell repertoires in COVID-19. TCRdb's copy holds only in-frame clones and misses some; the assay was immunoSEQ multiplex PCR. The repertoire holds 140,000 to 150,000 clones, 75% to 90% seen once, with about two fifths in the top ten. The sequencing sample was made of peripheral blood. The receptors stem from a man in his fifties who had recovered from COVID-19.

The chain uses TRBV2 and TRBJ1-2; 7 bases map to TRBD1. The J segment lost 7 bases and the V segment lost 0 bases, leaving 11 bases of the junction unmatched. The germline V gene has CDR1 SNHLY and CDR2 FYNNEI. The CDR3 consists of 16 residues. The CDR3 reads CASSEAGQGVPSGYTF. The CDR3 DNA sequence: TGTGCCAGCAGTGAAGCAGGCCAGGGGGTCCCCTCTGGCTACACCTTC.

The chain employs TRBV6-5 and TRBJ1-2; the D is unclear. The CDR3 contains 14 residues. V dropped 0 bases and J dropped 8 bases, with 13 bases sitting between them. Germline CDR1 reads MNHEY; CDR2 reads SVGAGI. CDR3 loop: CASSYSRTRRGYTF. CDR3 in DNA: TGTGCCAGCAGTTACTCGCGGACTCGGCGGGGCTACACCTTC.

The chain is built from TRBV5-1 and TRBJ1-3; D perhaps matches TRBD1 (6 bases). Trimming stripped 4 bases from V and 1 base from J, with 18 bases between. The CDR3 runs to 17 residues. The germline V gene encodes CDR1 SGHRS and CDR2 YFSETQ. For the CDR3, the DNA is TGCGCCAGCAGCCCGACGGCATTAACAGGGTCTGGAAACACCATATATTTT. It yields the protein CASSPTALTGSGNTIYF.